Sequencing of this T cell receptor (beta chain) was carried out in a study of identical twins. The CDR3 spans 16 residues. Unique molecular identifiers were in the cDNA, with template-switch universal primer binding. MiXCR was run by TCRdb on the 5' RACE reads, yielding one entry per CDR3 protein. This sample has some 330,000 distinct CDR3 sequences, with approximately 9.1% found just once. Study-wide points: Excess low generation probability was seen in twin-shared out-of-frame alpha sequences. For cord blood, abundant beta clonotypes had fewer insertions, unlike memory repertoires, which showed none. The study found weaker excess twin sharing in beta out-of-frame sequences.

In this sample, this clonotype turned up many times. As yet, its antigen is unknown. The sequence came from a woman aged 45-59 years in good health. J is TRBJ1-5 and V is TRBV21-1; the table's D call of TRBD1 was not tested on the DNA. TRBV21-1 is flagged as a pseudogene. Input material: naive T cells sorted from blood. For the CDR3, the DNA is TGTGCCAGCAGCGCCCGGGACAGCCATAGCAATCAGCCCCAGCATTTT. This gives the protein CASSARDSHSNQPQHF.